Listed here are 30 T cell receptor beta chains from one sample, sequenced in a study of blood T cell repertoires in COVID-19. Libraries were prepared by immunoSEQ multiplex PCR; TCRdb keeps only in-frame clonotypes and omits some of them. The sample contains 130,000 to 150,000 clones, about 89% of which appear only once. Sequenced: PBMCs or T cells enriched from blood (not recorded which). These TCRs come from a man aged 55 to 69 who had recovered from COVID-19.

The rearrangement links TRBV12-5 to TRBJ1-2; D not resolved. Germline values: CDR1 LGHNT, CDR2 FRNRAP. V dropped 3 bases and J dropped 4 bases, with 6 bases sitting between them. CDR3 length: 12 residues. Written as DNA, the CDR3 is TGTGCTAGTGGTTTACCAGGCTATGGCTACACCTTC. It codes for CASGLPGYGYTF.

This CDR3 reads CSVDGGLSGTYQETQYF. The CDR3 bases are TGCAGCGTTGATGGCGGTCTCAGCGGAACGTACCAAGAGACCCAGTACTTC. This rearrangement joins TRBV29-1 to TRBJ2-5, with D perhaps TRBD2 (5 bases). The CDR3 covers 17 residues. V lost 3 bases to trimming and J lost 0 bases, with 20 bases between them. Germline CDR1 reads SQVTM; CDR2 reads ANQGSEA.

V is TRBV5-6 and J is TRBJ2-3; 8 nucleotides agree with TRBD1. The CDR3 consists of 14 residues. Germline-derived CDR1 and CDR2 are SGHDT and YYEEEE. The J segment lost 4 bases and the V segment lost 4 bases, leaving 5 bases of the junction unmatched. CDR3 coding DNA: TGTGCCAGCAGCGGAAAGACAGGGGCAGATACGCAGTATTTT. Translation gives CASSGKTGADTQYF.

The chain joins TRBV11-2 to TRBJ2-7; 7 nucleotides agree with TRBD2. In germline, CDR1 is SGHAT, CDR2 FQNNGV. J gave up 6 bases and V 1 base, and 6 bases lay outside the gene matches. The CDR3 runs to 14 residues. CDR3 in amino acids: CASSLVTSESEQYF. The DNA of the CDR3 is TGTGCCAGCAGCTTAGTTACTAGCGAGAGCGAGCAGTACTTC.

The chain is built from TRBV6-5 and TRBJ2-3; TRBD1 matches at 7 bases. CDR3 length: 16 amino acids. The germline gives CDR1 MNHEY, CDR2 SVGAGI. V was clipped by 4 bases and J by 0 bases; unmatched bases: 7. CDR3 sequence: CASSSPGQASTDTQYF. The DNA of the CDR3 is TGTGCCAGCAGTTCACCCGGACAGGCGAGCACAGATACGCAGTATTTT.

This sequence joins TRBV19 and TRBJ1-3; D might be TRBD1 (5 bases). V lost 5 bases to trimming and J lost 3 bases, with 17 bases between them. CDR3 length: 16 residues. Per germline, CDR1 LNHDA and CDR2 SQIVND (reference sequence). The CDR3 DNA sequence: TGTGCCAGTAGTCCGCTGGGCAGGGATGGTGGAAACACCATATATTTT. Translated, it gives CASSPLGRDGGNTIYF.

The chain recombines TRBV10-3 with TRBJ1-5; no clear D gene. V was cut by 7 bases and J by 4 bases, with 11 bases left in between. Germline V gene sequence: CDR1 ENHRY, CDR2 SYGVKD. The length of the CDR3 is 13 residues. DNA for the CDR3: TGTGCCATCACTAGGGAGTTAAATCAGCCCCAGCATTTT. Translated: CAITRELNQPQHF.

This clone showed up just a few times. The rearrangement uses TRBV30 and TRBJ1-2, with 7 positions matching TRBD1. In germline, CDR1 is GTSNPN, CDR2 SVGIG (reference sequence). The CDR3 has 12 amino acids. V was pared by 5 bases and J by 8 bases, with 8 bases of the junction left unmatched. CDR3 region: CAWEPGQPGYTF. The DNA of the CDR3 is TGTGCCTGGGAACCGGGACAGCCCGGCTACACCTTC.

This clone has a single count. The chain has TRBV3-1 (or the pseudogene TRBV3-2) and TRBJ1-2; 11 bases are shared with TRBD1. Germline CDR1 LGHDT, CDR2 YNNKEL (reference sequence). CDR3 length: 14 amino acids. J gave up 4 bases and V 3 bases, and 1 base lay outside the gene matches. This chain's CDR3 is CASSQGQGGYGYTF. The CDR3 bases are TGTGCCAGCAGCCAGGGACAGGGGGGCTATGGCTACACCTTC.

The V and J genes are TRBV9 and TRBJ2-2; D possibly corresponds to TRBD2 (6 bases). CDR3 length: 16 residues. The V end lost 0 bases, the J end lost 5 bases, and 14 bases lay between the germline ends. CDR1 is SGDLS and CDR2 is YYNGEE in the germline V gene. The CDR3 loop is CASSVGRLGGTGELFF. Here the CDR3 DNA reads TGTGCCAGCAGCGTAGGGAGACTAGGAGGGACCGGGGAGCTGTTTTTT.

The chain employs TRBV3-1 (or the pseudogene TRBV3-2) and TRBJ1-2, with TRBD1 identical over 8 bases. The germline CDR1 and CDR2 sequences are LGHDT and YNNKEL (reference sequence). V dropped 4 bases and J dropped 4; count of bases not matched to a gene: 5. This CDR3 has 14 amino acids. The CDR3, as DNA: TGTGCCAGCAGCCCGCGACAGGGGCTCTATGGCTACACCTTC. Translating gives CASSPRQGLYGYTF.

V and J are TRBV28 and TRBJ1-2, with a possible D match to TRBD1 (6 bases). Germline V lookup: CDR1 MDHEN, CDR2 SYDVKM. The CDR3 sequence is 14 residues long. V lost 7 bases and J lost 5, with 17 bases in between. CDR3 amino acids: CASTSRPQGYGYTF. In nucleotides, the CDR3 is TGTGCCAGCACCTCCCGTCCACAGGGATATGGCTACACCTTC.

V gene TRBV19 combines with J gene TRBJ2-2; TRBD2 is a possible D gene (6 bases). CDR1 and CDR2 (germline): LNHDA, SQIVND (reference sequence). There are 15 residues in the CDR3. Trimming left V 4 bases short and J 8 bases short, with 17 bases between. The CDR3 spells CASSTWEGGSGELFF. The CDR3 DNA reads TGTGCCAGTAGTACTTGGGAAGGAGGGTCTGGGGAGCTGTTTTTT.

The chain has TRBV24-1 and TRBJ1-6; D not certain. V shed 5 bases and J shed 7 bases, with 8 bases lying between them. The CDR3 has 13 residues. CDR1 is KGHDR and CDR2 is SFDVKD in the germline V gene. The CDR3 DNA sequence: TGTGCCACCAGTGTCGGGTCGAATTCACCCCTCCACTTT. Protein: CATSVGSNSPLHF.

This clone has only one observation. CDR3 loop: CAVRDSLSTDTQYF. CDR3 sequence (DNA): TGTGCCGTTCGGGACTCACTCTCCACAGATACGCAGTATTTT. This sequence joins TRBV7-8 and TRBJ2-3; tentative D call: TRBD2 (6 bases). V was clipped by 11 bases and J by 2 bases, with 17 bases between them. In germline, CDR1 is SGHVS, CDR2 FQNEAQ. This CDR3 comprises 14 residues. The full variable domain, with the rest looked up from reference TRBV7-8 and TRBJ2-3, is GAGVSQSPRYKVAKRGQDVALRCDPISGHVSLFWYQQALGQGPEFLTYFQNEAQLDKSGLPSDRFFAERPEGSVSTLKIQRTQQEDSAVYLCAVRDSLSTDTQYFGPGTRLTVL.

The V and J genes are TRBV7-2 and TRBJ1-6; D might be TRBD1 (5 bases). Trimming took 2 bases from V and 6 from J, leaving 8 bases between them. CDR1 is SGHTA and CDR2 is FQGNSA in the germline V gene. The CDR3 covers 14 residues. For the CDR3, the DNA is TGTGCCAGCAGCTTACGGGGGGGTAATTCACCCCTCCACTTT. Translating it yields CASSLRGGNSPLHF.

The rearrangement links TRBV7-2 to TRBJ1-4, with 7 positions matching TRBD1. With V trimmed by 4 bases and J by 0 bases, 2 bases remained unmatched. Germline CDR1 reads SGHTA; CDR2 reads FQGNSA. This CDR3 spans 15 amino acids. CDR3 in DNA: TGTGCCAGCAGCTCGGGACAGACAACTAATGAAAAACTGTTTTTT. Translation gives CASSSGQTTNEKLFF. The variable domain in full, completed from reference TRBV7-2 and TRBJ1-4, reads GAGVSQSPSNKVTEKGKDVELRCDPISGHTALYWYRQSLGQGLEFLIYFQGNSAPDKSGLPSDRFSAERTGGSVSTLTIQRTQQEDSAVYLCASSSGQTTNEKLFFGSGTQLSVL.

Worth noting for this clone: A junction end diverges from the germline sequence, so it may reflect a read error. The J gene is TRBJ1-1, the V gene TRBV30, with a possible D match to TRBD1 (6 bases). Germline V gene data show CDR1 as GTSNPN and CDR2 as SVGIG (reference sequence). The CDR3 is made up of 16 amino acids. This chain's CDR3 is CAWTKASGGRNAEAFF. The CDR3 coding sequence is TGTGCCTGGACCAAAGCCTCGGGGGGGCGGAACGCTGAAGCTTTCTTT.

The chain combines TRBV19 with TRBJ1-5, with 8 bases identical to TRBD1. Germline loops: CDR1 LNHDA, CDR2 SQIVND (reference sequence). J lost 4 bases, V lost 3 bases, and 8 bases had no gene match. The CDR3 sequence is 16 residues long. CDR3 residues: CASSITQGVINQPQHF. CDR3 coding DNA: TGTGCCAGTAGTATTACACAGGGGGTGATAAATCAGCCCCAGCATTTT.

This clone appeared once. V usage is TRBV5-1 and J usage is TRBJ2-2; the D is unclear. CDR3 length: 16 amino acids. From germline, CDR1 is SGHRS and CDR2 YFSETQ. The V and J ends lost 0 bases and 4 bases respectively, with 13 bases between them. CDR3 sequence (DNA): TGCGCCAGCAGCTTGGAGCCAATCCTCGGCACCGGGGAGCTGTTTTTT. This gives the protein CASSLEPILGTGELFF.

The chain has TRBV9 and TRBJ2-7; tentatively, D is TRBD1 (5 bases). Germline values: CDR1 SGDLS, CDR2 YYNGEE. The ends were cut back, 3 bases at V and 3 bases at J, with 10 bases in the middle. This CDR3 is 13 amino acids long. The CDR3 region has the DNA TGTGCCAGCAGCGGAAAAGACAGCTACGAGCAGTACTTC. Translated, it gives CASSGKDSYEQYF.

The CDR3 nucleotides read TGTGCCAGCAGTTCGACAGCTCCAGGGAAAAACATTCAGTACTTC. It translates to CASSSTAPGKNIQYF. The V call is TRBV6-2 or TRBV6-3, the J call TRBJ2-4; D is possibly TRBD1 (5 bases). Germline V gene sequence: CDR1 MNHEY, CDR2 SVGEGT. The CDR3 sequence is 15 residues long. With 4 bases removed from V and 4 bases from J, the gap between germline ends came to 14 bases.

The gene calls are TRBV7-6 and TRBJ2-3; 12 bases fit TRBD2. Germline V gene lookup returns CDR1 SGHVS and CDR2 FNYEAQ. This CDR3 spans 18 amino acids. After removal of 1 base from V and 5 bases from J, the junction contained 10 bases not matched to a gene. In nucleotides, the CDR3 is TGTGCCAGCAGCTTAGTTGGGCTAGCGGGGGGGCCCGGAGATACGCAGTATTTT. Its translation: CASSLVGLAGGPGDTQYF.

CDR3 residues: CAIQGISETQYF. In nucleotides, the CDR3 is TGTGCCATTCAGGGGATATCAGAGACCCAGTACTTC. This chain connects TRBV10-3 to TRBJ2-5; TRBD1 is a possible D gene (6 bases). Germline assignment: CDR1 ENHRY and CDR2 SYGVKD. Trimming stripped 9 bases from V and 4 bases from J, with 12 bases between. This CDR3 comprises 12 residues.

This clone was observed a few times. The gene calls are TRBV28 and TRBJ1-2; 7 nucleotides match TRBD1. Germline-derived CDR1 and CDR2 are MDHEN and SYDVKM. The CDR3 is 13 residues long. With 8 bases clipped from V and 0 bases from J, the junction kept 3 bases outside the gene matches. DNA for the CDR3: TGTGCCAGCGAAACAGGGGCTAACTATGGCTACACCTTC. Encoded protein: CASETGANYGYTF.

A few counts support this clone. The chain employs TRBV5-5 and TRBJ2-7, with D uncertain. V lost 3 bases and J 3 bases, leaving 10 bases between the germline ends. This CDR3 has 13 residues. Germline CDR1 reads SGHKS; CDR2 reads YYEKEE (reference sequence). The CDR3 here is CASSSSRHYEQYF. The CDR3 bases are TGTGCCAGCAGCTCCTCGCGCCACTACGAGCAGTACTTC. Full variable domain (rest looked up from reference TRBV5-5 and TRBJ2-7): DAGVTQSPTHLIKTRGQQVTLRCSPISGHKSVSWYQQVLGQGPQFIFQYYEKEERGRGNFPDRFSARQFPNYSSELNVNALLLGDSALYLCASSSSRHYEQYFGPGTRLTVT.

The chain employs TRBV28 and TRBJ2-7, with D possibly matching TRBD1 (5 bases). The germline V gene has CDR1 MDHEN and CDR2 SYDVKM. The CDR3 runs 13 residues. Between the trimmed V and J ends, which lost 4 bases and 3 bases, there was a span of 10 bases. CDR3 residues: CASSSYDSYEQYF. CDR3 coding DNA: TGTGCCAGCAGTTCCTATGACAGCTACGAGCAGTACTTC.

J is TRBJ2-2 and V is TRBV5-1, with TRBD1 matching 7 bases. Trimming cost V 4 bases and J 5 bases; bases outside gene matches: 8. Germline CDR1 is SGHRS and CDR2 is YFSETQ. The CDR3 is 15 amino acids. The chain's CDR3 is CASSLGDSWTGELFF. CDR3 nucleotide sequence: TGCGCCAGCAGCCTTGGGGACAGCTGGACCGGGGAGCTGTTTTTT.

Points on this clone: The junction does not match germline at one end; this may be a read error. The chain has TRBV30 and TRBJ1-5; D is perhaps TRBD1 (5 bases). This CDR3 spans 14 amino acids. In germline, CDR1 is GTSNPN, CDR2 SVGIG (reference sequence). The CDR3 sequence is CAWSVGGSDQPQHF. CDR3 DNA sequence: TGTGCCTGGAGTGTGGGGGGTAGCGATCAGCCCCAGCATTTT.

V gene TRBV5-1 combines with J gene TRBJ2-3, with 8 bases that match TRBD2. V was clipped by 7 bases and J by 4 bases; unmatched bases: 5. The CDR3 runs 13 residues. Germline CDR1 and CDR2: SGHRS and YFSETQ. In DNA, the CDR3 is TGCGCCAGCTACGGACTAGCCTCAGATACGCAGTATTTT. Translating gives CASYGLASDTQYF. Full variable domain (rest looked up from reference TRBV5-1 and TRBJ2-3): KAGVTQTPRYLIKTRGQQVTLSCSPISGHRSVSWYQQTPGQGLQFLFEYFSETQRNKGNFPGRFSGRQFSNSRSEMNVSTLELGDSALYLCASYGLASDTQYFGPGTRLTVL.